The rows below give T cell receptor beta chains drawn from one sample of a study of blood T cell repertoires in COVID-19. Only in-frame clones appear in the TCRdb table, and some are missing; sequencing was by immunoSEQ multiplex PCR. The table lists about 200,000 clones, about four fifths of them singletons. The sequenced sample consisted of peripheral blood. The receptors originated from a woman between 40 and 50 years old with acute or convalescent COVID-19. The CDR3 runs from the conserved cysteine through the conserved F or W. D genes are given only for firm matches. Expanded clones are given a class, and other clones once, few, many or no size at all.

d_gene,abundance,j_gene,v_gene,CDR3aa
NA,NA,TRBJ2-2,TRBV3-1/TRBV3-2,CASSPGTLTGELFF
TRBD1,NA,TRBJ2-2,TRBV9,CASSVEQGANTGELFF
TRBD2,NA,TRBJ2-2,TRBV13,CASRLTSGATNTGELFF
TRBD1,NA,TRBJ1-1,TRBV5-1,CASSRGPPQGDQGRAFF
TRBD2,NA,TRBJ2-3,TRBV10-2,CASSVRGTGGPDTQYF
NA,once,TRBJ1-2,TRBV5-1,CASSLGKGEDYGYTF
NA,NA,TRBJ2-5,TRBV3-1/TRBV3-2,CASSVRGKETQYF
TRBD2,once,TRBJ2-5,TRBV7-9,CASSPRAGLAVLRTQYF
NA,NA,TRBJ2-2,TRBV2,CASRRETTNTGELFF
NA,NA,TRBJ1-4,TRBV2,CAGLSGSQGGILDEKLFF
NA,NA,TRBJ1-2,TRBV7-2,CASSFTGSYGYTF
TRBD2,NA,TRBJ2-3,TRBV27,CASSSPLAGVTSTDTQYF